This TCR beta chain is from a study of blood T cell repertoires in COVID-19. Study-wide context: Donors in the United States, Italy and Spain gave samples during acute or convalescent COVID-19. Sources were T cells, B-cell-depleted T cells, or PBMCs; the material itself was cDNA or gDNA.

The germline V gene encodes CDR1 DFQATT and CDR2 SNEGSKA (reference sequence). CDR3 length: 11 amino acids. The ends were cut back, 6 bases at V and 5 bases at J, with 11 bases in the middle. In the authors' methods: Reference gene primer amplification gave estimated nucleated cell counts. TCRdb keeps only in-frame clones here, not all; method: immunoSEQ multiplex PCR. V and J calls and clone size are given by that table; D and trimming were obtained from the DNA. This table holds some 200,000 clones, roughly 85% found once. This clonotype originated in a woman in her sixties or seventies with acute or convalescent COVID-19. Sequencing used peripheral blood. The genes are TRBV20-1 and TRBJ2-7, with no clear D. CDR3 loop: CSAENQNEQYF. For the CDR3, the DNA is TGCAGTGCAGAGAACCAAAACGAGCAGTACTTC.